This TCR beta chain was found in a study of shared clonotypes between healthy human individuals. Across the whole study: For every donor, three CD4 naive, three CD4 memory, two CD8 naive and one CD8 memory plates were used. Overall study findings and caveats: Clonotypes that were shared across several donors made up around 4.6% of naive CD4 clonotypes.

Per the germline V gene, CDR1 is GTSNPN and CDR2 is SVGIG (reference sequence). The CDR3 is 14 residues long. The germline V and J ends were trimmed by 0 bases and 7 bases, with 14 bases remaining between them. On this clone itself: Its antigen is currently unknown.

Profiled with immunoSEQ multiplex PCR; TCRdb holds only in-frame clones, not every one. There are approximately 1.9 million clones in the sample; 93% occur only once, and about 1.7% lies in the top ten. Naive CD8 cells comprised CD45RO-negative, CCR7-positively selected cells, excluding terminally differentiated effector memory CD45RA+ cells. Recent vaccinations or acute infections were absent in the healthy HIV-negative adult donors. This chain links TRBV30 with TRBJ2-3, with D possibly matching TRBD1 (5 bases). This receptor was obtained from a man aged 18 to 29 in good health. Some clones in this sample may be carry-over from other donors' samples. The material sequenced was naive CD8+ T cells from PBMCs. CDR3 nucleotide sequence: TGTGCCTGGAGTGTAAGGCAGGGTATGAATACGCAGTATTTT. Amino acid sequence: CAWSVRQGMNTQYF. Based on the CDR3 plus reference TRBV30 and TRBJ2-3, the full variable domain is SQTIHQWPATLVQPVGSPLSLECTVEGTSNPNLYWYRQAAGRGLQLLFYSVGIGQISSEVPQNLSASRPQDRQFILSSKKLLLSDSGFYLCAWSVRQGMNTQYFGPGTRLTVL.